These 15 T cell receptor beta chains originate from one sample sequenced in a study of shared clonotypes between healthy human individuals. Clones were read by immunoSEQ multiplex PCR, and TCRdb kept only the in-frame ones, dropping some. Of around 2,000,000 clones in the sample, 85% to 95% were seen once. The sample comprised naive CD4+ T cells sorted from blood. Subset described: CD45RA+ positively selected. The receptors shown here come from a young man in good health.

This chain connects TRBV4-3 to TRBJ2-1; no clear D. Trimming removed 2 bases at V and 3 bases at J, with 14 bases between. The germline CDR1 and CDR2 sequences are LGHNA and YSLEER. This CDR3 is 16 amino acids long. The CDR3 loop is CASSQKPETSYNEQFF. In DNA, the CDR3 is TGCGCCAGCAGCCAAAAGCCTGAGACCAGCTACAATGAGCAGTTCTTC.

The chain carries TRBV5-1 and TRBJ1-3; no definite D call. The CDR3 is 16 residues long. CDR1 is SGHRS and CDR2 is YFSETQ in the germline V gene. Trimming pared 0 bases from V and 0 bases from J, leaving 10 bases between. CDR3 amino acids: CASSLDGLSSGNTIYF. The CDR3 coding sequence is TGCGCCAGCAGCTTGGACGGTCTCAGCTCTGGAAACACCATATATTTT.

This chain links TRBV19 with TRBJ2-7; 7 bases agree with TRBD2. The germline V gene encodes CDR1 LNHDA and CDR2 SQIVND (reference sequence). Losses at the gene ends were 4 bases for V and 3 bases for J; bases not matched to a gene: 3. The CDR3 is 13 residues long. As DNA, the CDR3 is TGTGCCAGTAGTACCGGGGGGAACTACGAGCAGTACTTC. Protein: CASSTGGNYEQYF.

This chain connects TRBV7-2 to TRBJ2-7, with TRBD1 identical over 9 bases. The ends lost 5 bases at V and 2 bases at J; junction bases unmatched: 4. This CDR3 spans 14 amino acids. Germline-derived CDR1 and CDR2 are SGHTA and FQGNSA. The CDR3 loop is CASSPGQGTYEQYF. CDR3 DNA: TGTGCCAGCAGCCCGGGACAGGGAACCTACGAGCAGTACTTC.

Points on this clone: Other DNA sequences in this sample translate to the same CDR3. The chain couples TRBV6-5 to TRBJ2-5; possibly TRBD2 for D (5 bases). Germline V CDR1 and CDR2: MNHEY, SVGAGI. This CDR3 comprises 13 residues. V gave up 2 bases and J gave up 6 bases, with 10 bases separating them. CDR3 sequence: CASSYVRAQTQYF. Written as DNA, the CDR3 is TGTGCCAGCAGTTACGTGAGGGCGCAGACCCAGTACTTC.

V usage is TRBV4-1 and J usage is TRBJ2-4; TRBD2 is a possible D gene (6 bases). The germline V and J ends were trimmed by 0 bases and 0 bases, with 15 bases remaining between them. Germline V CDR1 and CDR2: MGHRA, YSYEKL. The CDR3 runs to 18 residues. The CDR3 nucleotides are TGCGCCAGCAGCCAAGAGGGGGTAGCGGTGGGAGCCAAAAACATTCAGTACTTC. Translated: CASSQEGVAVGAKNIQYF.

V and J are TRBV5-8 and TRBJ2-5, with no clear D. Trimming shortened V by 0 bases and J by 7 bases, and 10 bases separated the two germline ends. The CDR3 spans 13 residues. Germline loops: CDR1 SGHTS, CDR2 YDEGEE. This chain's CDR3 is CASSLVLPGTQYF. CDR3 bases: TGTGCCAGCAGCTTGGTCCTTCCGGGGACCCAGTACTTC. The full variable domain, its missing parts supplied by reference TRBV5-8 and TRBJ2-5, is EAGVTQSPTHLIKTRGQQATLRCSPISGHTSVYWYQQALGLGLQFLLWYDEGEERNRGNFPPRFSGRQFPNYSSELNVNALELEDSALYLCASSLVLPGTQYFGPGTRLLVL.

The chain is built from TRBV18 and TRBJ2-1; 7 bases line up with TRBD2. Germline-derived CDR1 and CDR2 are KGHSH and LQKENI. The junction had 10 bases not matched to a gene; V was cut back by 3 bases and J by 8 bases. The CDR3 is made up of 15 amino acids. The CDR3 region is CASSPPTGGSYEQFF. The CDR3 region has the DNA TGTGCCAGCTCACCCCCAACGGGGGGAAGCTATGAGCAGTTCTTC.

The V gene is TRBV7-8, the J gene TRBJ2-7, with 8 positions matching TRBD1. Germline CDR1 and CDR2: SGHVS and FQNEAQ. The trim removed 5 bases at V and 0 bases at J, leaving 9 bases unmatched. CDR3 length equals 16 residues. CDR3 DNA: TGTGCCAGCAGCGCACAGGGGGTGGAACTCTCCTACGAGCAGTACTTC. It yields the protein CASSAQGVELSYEQYF.

The chain has TRBV5-4 and TRBJ2-7; D gene unclear. Trimming cost V 0 bases and J 6 bases, with 10 bases left between them. The CDR3 extends over 13 amino acids. Germline loops: CDR1 SGHNT, CDR2 YYREEE (reference sequence). This CDR3 is CASSLAGWGEQYF. CDR3 nucleotides: TGTGCCAGCAGCTTGGCAGGTTGGGGCGAGCAGTACTTC.

V and J are TRBV7-9 and TRBJ1-2; 10 nucleotides line up with TRBD1. This CDR3 contains 13 residues. Germline V gene sequence: CDR1 SEHNR, CDR2 FQNEAQ (reference sequence). Trimming at V came to 3 bases and at J to 7 bases, leaving 2 bases not matched to a gene. The CDR3 loop is CASSLGTGAGYTF. CDR3 in DNA: TGTGCCAGCAGCTTGGGGACAGGGGCTGGCTACACCTTC.

This chain joins TRBV10-3 and TRBJ2-5; TRBD2 might be the D (6 bases). This CDR3 has 13 amino acids. The germline V gene encodes CDR1 ENHRY and CDR2 SYGVKD. Deletions cut 11 bases from V and 1 base from J, with 14 bases between. Here the CDR3 reads CASKPGLQETQYF. CDR3 DNA sequence: TGTGCCTCGAAACCGGGACTCCAAGAGACCCAGTACTTC.

The chain joins TRBV30 to TRBJ1-6, with D perhaps TRBD1 (5 bases). CDR1 GTSNPN and CDR2 SVGIG come from the germline V gene (reference sequence). V was clipped by 1 base and J by 9 bases, with 16 bases between them. The CDR3 has 15 amino acids. CDR3 in DNA: TGTGCCTGGAGTGACCAGGGTGGGTTTAGTTCACCCCTCCACTTT. It specifies CAWSDQGGFSSPLHF.

This chain connects TRBV10-3 to TRBJ1-3, with TRBD1 matching 8 bases. With 11 bases clipped from V and 0 bases from J, the junction kept 6 bases outside the gene matches. Germline V CDR1 and CDR2: ENHRY, SYGVKD. This CDR3 spans 14 amino acids. The CDR3 spells CAAGQGNSGNTIYF. CDR3 nucleotides: TGTGCCGCTGGACAGGGCAACTCTGGAAACACCATATATTTT.

The chain is built from TRBV15 and TRBJ2-1; D not resolved. The CDR3 totals 18 residues. CDR1 and CDR2 from the germline V gene are LNHNV and YYDKDF (reference sequence). V was cut by 3 bases and J by 8 bases, with 26 bases left in between. The CDR3: CATSSPVESTGFRDEQFF. In DNA, the CDR3 is TGTGCCACCAGCAGTCCCGTGGAGTCTACCGGGTTTCGCGATGAGCAGTTCTTC.